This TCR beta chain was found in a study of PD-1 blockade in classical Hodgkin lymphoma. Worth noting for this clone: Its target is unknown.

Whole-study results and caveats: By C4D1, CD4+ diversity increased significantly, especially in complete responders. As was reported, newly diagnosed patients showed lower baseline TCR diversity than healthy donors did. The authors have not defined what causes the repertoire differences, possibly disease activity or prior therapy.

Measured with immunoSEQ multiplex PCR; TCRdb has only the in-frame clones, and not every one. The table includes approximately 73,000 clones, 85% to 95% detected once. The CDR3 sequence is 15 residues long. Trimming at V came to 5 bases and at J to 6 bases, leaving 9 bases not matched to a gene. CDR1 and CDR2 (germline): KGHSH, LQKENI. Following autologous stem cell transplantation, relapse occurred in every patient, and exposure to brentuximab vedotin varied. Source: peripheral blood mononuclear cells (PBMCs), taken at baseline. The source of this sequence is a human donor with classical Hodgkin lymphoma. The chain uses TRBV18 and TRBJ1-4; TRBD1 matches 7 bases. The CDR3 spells CASSAKGAGDEKLFF. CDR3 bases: TGTGCCAGCTCAGCCAAGGGGGCAGGAGATGAAAAACTGTTTTTT.